This record looks at one T cell receptor (beta chain) sequence and its context. Its antigen is unidentified. Assay used: immunoSEQ multiplex PCR; TCRdb lists only in-frame clones, some missing. The top ten hold approximately 16% of the sample, which has approximately 22,000 clones, about two thirds seen once. This entry comes from a study of CD4 T cells in relation to SARS-CoV-2 and coronaviruses. Unexposed donor CD4+ T cells date from 2011-2018, before the COVID-19 pandemic. Isolation of CD4+ T cells took place after less than 11 days in culture. The CDR3 length is 13 residues. CDR1 is SEHNR, CDR2 FQNEAQ, per germline (reference sequence). V was trimmed by 1 base and J by 10 bases, leaving 10 bases between them.

Sequences were obtained from CD4+ T cells from PBMCs, cultured in vitro. The V call is TRBV7-9, the J call TRBJ1-4; D unclear. The sequence was collected from a human donor in good health. CDR3: CASSLDTVGKLFF. The CDR3 bases are TGTGCCAGCAGCTTAGACACAGTCGGAAAACTGTTTTTT.